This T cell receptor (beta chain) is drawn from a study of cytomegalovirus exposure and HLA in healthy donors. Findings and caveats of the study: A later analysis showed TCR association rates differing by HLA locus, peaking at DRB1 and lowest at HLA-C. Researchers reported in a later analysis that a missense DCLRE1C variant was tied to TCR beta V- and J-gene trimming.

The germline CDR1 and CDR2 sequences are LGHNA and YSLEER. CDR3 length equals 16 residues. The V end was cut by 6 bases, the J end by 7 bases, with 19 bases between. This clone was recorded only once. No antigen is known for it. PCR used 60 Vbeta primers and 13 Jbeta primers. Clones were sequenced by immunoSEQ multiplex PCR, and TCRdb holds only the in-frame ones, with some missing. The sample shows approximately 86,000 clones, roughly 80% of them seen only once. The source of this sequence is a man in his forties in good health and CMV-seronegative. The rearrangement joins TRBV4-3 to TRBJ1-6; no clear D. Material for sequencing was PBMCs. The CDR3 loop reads CASSQNIDCQNSPLHF. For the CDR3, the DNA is TGCGCCAGCAGTCAAAATATTGATTGCCAGAATTCACCCCTCCACTTT.